The 16 T cell receptor beta chains in this list originate from one sample, sequenced in a study of regulatory T cells in long-lasting Graves disease. Time point here: newly diagnosed GD, antithyroid drugs for less than 3 months. PBMCs were the source of the RNA used for TCR sequencing. Through Arm-PCR of CDR3 regions and iRepertoire HTBI primers, TCR beta libraries were built. TCRdb processed the multiplex PCR reads anew with MiXCR; each CDR3 protein has one entry. The sample contains 400,000 to 550,000 distinct CDR3 sequences, about 16% of which appear only once. These data also featured in a second study, about T cells in Graves' hyperthyroidism and ophthalmopathy.

The sample here was peripheral blood mononuclear cells (PBMCs), taken at new diagnosis, from a patient treated with antithyroid drugs. All receptors derive from a young woman with Graves disease.

This clonotype was seen at least ten times. The genes are TRBV27 and TRBJ2-5; D possibly uses TRBD1 or TRBD2 (5 bases each). Trimming took off 5 bases at V and 1 base at J, with 14 bases between the two ends. Germline assignment: CDR1 MNHEY and CDR2 SMNVEV (reference sequence). The CDR3 is 15 amino acids. CDR3 bases: TGTGCCAGCAGTCACGGGACCGGTTTCCAAGAGACCCAGTACTTC. It is translated as CASSHGTGFQETQYF.

This clonotype was seen ten or more times. This chain joins TRBV5-6 and TRBJ2-3; tentatively, D is TRBD2 (6 bases). The CDR3 runs to 16 residues. The germline gives CDR1 SGHDT, CDR2 YYEEEE. Trimming removed 2 bases at V and 2 bases at J, with 15 bases between. The CDR3 here is CASSFATGAYTDTQYF. The CDR3 coding sequence is TGTGCCAGCAGCTTCGCTACGGGAGCCTACACAGATACGCAGTATTTT. The full variable domain, rest sourced from reference TRBV5-6 and TRBJ2-3, is DAGVTQSPTHLIKTRGQQVTLRCSPKSGHDTVSWYQQALGQGPQFIFQYYEEEERQRGNFPDRFSGHQFPNYSSELNVNALLLGDSALYLCASSFATGAYTDTQYFGPGTRLTVL.

This clonotype was counted at least ten times. This chain links TRBV29-1 with TRBJ2-1, with no clear D. The V and J ends lost 3 bases and 3 bases respectively, with 9 bases between them. This CDR3 spans 13 amino acids. The germline gives CDR1 SQVTM, CDR2 ANQGSEA. Written as DNA, the CDR3 is TGCAGCGTTGATAAGGGTAACTACAATGAGCAGTTCTTC. Protein product: CSVDKGNYNEQFF.

This clonotype appeared a few times. The CDR3 loop is CSAGAGTDPQETQYF. Written as DNA, the CDR3 is TGCAGTGCTGGAGCCGGGACGGATCCCCAAGAGACCCAGTACTTC. V and J are TRBV20-1 and TRBJ2-5; perhaps D is TRBD1 or TRBD2 (5 bases each). Deletions cut 5 bases from V and 1 base from J, with 17 bases between. This CDR3 region has 15 residues. Per germline, CDR1 DFQATT and CDR2 SNEGSKA (reference sequence).

In regard to this clonotype: An end of the junction does not agree with germline; a read error may underlie this. The rearrangement links TRBV30 to TRBJ2-1; the D gene is possibly TRBD2 (6 bases). The germline V gene encodes CDR1 GTSNPN and CDR2 SVGIG (reference sequence). This CDR3 contains 14 residues. In nucleotides, the CDR3 is TGTGCCTGGAGTGTCTCTCGACTAGTCAATGAGCGGTTCTTC. It codes for CAWSVSRLVNERFF.

This clonotype was counted ten times or more. The chain has TRBV7-2 and TRBJ1-2; possibly TRBD1 for D (5 bases). The V end was cut by 3 bases, the J end by 0 bases, with 8 bases between. This CDR3 has 14 residues. Germline values: CDR1 SGHTA, CDR2 FQGNSA. CDR3 coding DNA: TGTGCCAGCAGCTTCTCCAGGGCTAACTATGGCTACACCTTC. Its protein product is CASSFSRANYGYTF.

This clonotype was observed a single time. The chain couples TRBV12-3 or TRBV12-4 to TRBJ1-1; 7 nucleotides agree with TRBD1. After removal of 6 bases from V and 4 bases from J, the junction contained 17 bases not matched to a gene. CDR3 length: 17 amino acids. In nucleotides, the CDR3 is TGTGCCAGCAGCCCCGGAGGGGGCGTAAGCGGGAGCACTGAAGCTTTCTTT. Translated: CASSPGGGVSGSTEAFF.

A word on this clonotype: Germline and junction disagree at one end, which may indicate a read error. The chain is built from TRBV3-1 and TRBJ2-7; 10 positions match TRBD2. CDR3 size: 18 residues. CDR1 is LGHDT and CDR2 is YNNKEL in the germline V gene (reference sequence). CDR3 nucleotides: TGTGCCAGCATCCAAGATCGGGCTAGCGGGAGCCCGGCCATCGAGCAGTACTTC. Protein product: CASIQDRASGSPAIEQYF.

This clonotype was seen more than once but under ten times. The chain recombines TRBV6-1 with TRBJ1-5, with D perhaps TRBD1 (6 bases). This CDR3 is 14 amino acids long. Germline V gives CDR1 MNHNS, CDR2 SASEGT. V was cut by 7 bases and J by 1 base, with 11 bases left in between. The CDR3 protein is CASIVQGSNQPQHF. The CDR3, as DNA: TGTGCCAGCATAGTTCAGGGGAGCAATCAGCCCCAGCATTTT.

V and J are TRBV28 and TRBJ1-5; tentative D call: TRBD1 (5 bases). Per the germline V gene, CDR1 is MDHEN and CDR2 is SYDVKM. The CDR3 sequence is 15 residues long. The ends were cut back, 8 bases at V and 4 bases at J, with 18 bases in the middle. The CDR3 protein is CASSPAGQQNQPQHF. The CDR3 DNA reads as TGTGCCAGCTCTCCAGCGGGGCAGCAAAATCAGCCCCAGCATTTT.

Regarding this clonotype: A read error likely explains this, since a far larger clone differs by one base. The chain has TRBV2 and TRBJ2-1; TRBD1 is a possible D gene (5 bases). The germline gives CDR1 SNHLY, CDR2 FYNNEI. V shed 2 bases and J shed 10 bases, with 21 bases lying between them. The CDR3 is 16 residues long. CDR3 sequence (DNA): TGTGCCAGCAGTGAATGGCAGGGCGGAACAGGCTACGAGCAGTTCTTC. This encodes CASSEWQGGTGYEQFF.

This clonotype showed up many times. This chain links TRBV30 with TRBJ1-1; D is unclear. V was clipped by 3 bases and J by 5 bases, with 10 bases between them. Germline V CDR1 and CDR2: GTSNPN, SVGIG (reference sequence). The CDR3 has 12 amino acids. CDR3 DNA: TGTGCCTGGAGGGGCGGAAGAACTGAAGCTTTCTTT. Translating it yields CAWRGGRTEAFF.

This clonotype was detected only a few times. The V call is TRBV4-2, the J call TRBJ2-1; D uncertain. In germline, CDR1 is LGHNA, CDR2 YNFKEQ. V dropped 0 bases and J dropped 3 bases, with 6 bases sitting between them. This CDR3 region has 14 residues. The CDR3 loop is CASSQDMDYNEQFF. The CDR3 region has the DNA TGTGCCAGCAGCCAAGATATGGACTACAATGAGCAGTTCTTC.

This clonotype came up a few times. A much more abundant neighbour one base away suggests this may be a read error. The chain has TRBV27 and TRBJ2-3; D unresolved. The CDR3 has 11 residues. From germline, CDR1 is MNHEY and CDR2 SMNVEV (reference sequence). V lost 7 bases, J lost 0 bases, and 2 bases lay in between. CDR3 coding DNA: TGTGCCAGCATAAGCACAGATACGCAGTATTTT. Protein product: CASISTDTQYF.

This clonotype was found many times. The chain couples TRBV12-3 or TRBV12-4 to TRBJ2-1, with 7 positions matching TRBD2. The trim removed 3 bases at V and 5 bases at J, leaving 4 bases unmatched. The CDR3 has 14 residues. The CDR3 region has the DNA TGTGCCAGCAGTTTCGCGGGAGCGAACAATGAGCAGTTCTTC. Amino acids: CASSFAGANNEQFF.

This clonotype was counted ten times or more. The chain joins TRBV27 to TRBJ2-1; 7 bases are a match to TRBD2. The CDR3 runs 15 residues. V shed 7 bases and J 0 bases; nucleotides not matched to a gene: 6. The germline CDR1 and CDR2 sequences are MNHEY and SMNVEV (reference sequence). The CDR3 coding sequence is TGTGCCAGCACTAGCGGTCTAAGCTCCTACAATGAGCAGTTCTTC. This codes for CASTSGLSSYNEQFF.